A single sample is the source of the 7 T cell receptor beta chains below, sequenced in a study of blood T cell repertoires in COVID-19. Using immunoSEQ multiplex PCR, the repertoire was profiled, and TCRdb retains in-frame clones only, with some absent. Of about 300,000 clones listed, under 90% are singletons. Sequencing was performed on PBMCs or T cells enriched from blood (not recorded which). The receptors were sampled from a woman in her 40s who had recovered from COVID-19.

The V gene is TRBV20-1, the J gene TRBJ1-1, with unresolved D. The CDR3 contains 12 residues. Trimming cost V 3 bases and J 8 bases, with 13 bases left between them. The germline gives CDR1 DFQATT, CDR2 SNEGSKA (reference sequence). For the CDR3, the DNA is TGCAGTGCTAGTGGCGGGCTCTACGAAGCTTTCTTT. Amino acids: CSASGGLYEAFF.

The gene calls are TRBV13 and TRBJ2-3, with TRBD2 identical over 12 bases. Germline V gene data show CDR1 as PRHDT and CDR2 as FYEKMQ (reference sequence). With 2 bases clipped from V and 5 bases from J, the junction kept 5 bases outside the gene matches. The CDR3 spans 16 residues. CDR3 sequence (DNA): TGTGCCAGCAGCTTACGACTAGCGGGAGAATTAGATACGCAGTATTTT. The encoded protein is CASSLRLAGELDTQYF.

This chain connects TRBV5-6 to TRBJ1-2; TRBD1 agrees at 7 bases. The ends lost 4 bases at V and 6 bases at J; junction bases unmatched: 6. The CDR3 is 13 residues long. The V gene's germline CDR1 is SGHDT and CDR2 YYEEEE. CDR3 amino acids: CASSLDRDHGYTF. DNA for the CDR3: TGTGCCAGCAGCCTAGACAGGGATCATGGCTACACCTTC.

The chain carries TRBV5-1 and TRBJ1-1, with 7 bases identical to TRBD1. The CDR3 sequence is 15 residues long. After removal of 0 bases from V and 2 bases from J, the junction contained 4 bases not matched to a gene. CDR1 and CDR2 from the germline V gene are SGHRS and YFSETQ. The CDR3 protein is CASSLGGQTNTEAFF. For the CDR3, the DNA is TGCGCCAGCAGCTTGGGGGGACAGACAAACACTGAAGCTTTCTTT.

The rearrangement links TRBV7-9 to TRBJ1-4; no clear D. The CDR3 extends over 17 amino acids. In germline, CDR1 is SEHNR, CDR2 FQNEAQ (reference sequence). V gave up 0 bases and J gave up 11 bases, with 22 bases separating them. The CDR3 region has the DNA TGTGCCAGCAGCTTAGCAAAACTCGGTAGTCCGGCGAGGAAACTGTTTTTT. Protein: CASSLAKLGSPARKLFF.

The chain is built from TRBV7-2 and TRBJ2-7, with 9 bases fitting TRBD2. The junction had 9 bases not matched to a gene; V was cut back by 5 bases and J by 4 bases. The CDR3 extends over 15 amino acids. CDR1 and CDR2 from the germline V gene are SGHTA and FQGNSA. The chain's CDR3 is CASSVGTSKNYEQYF. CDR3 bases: TGTGCCAGCAGCGTGGGGACTAGCAAAAATTACGAGCAGTACTTC.

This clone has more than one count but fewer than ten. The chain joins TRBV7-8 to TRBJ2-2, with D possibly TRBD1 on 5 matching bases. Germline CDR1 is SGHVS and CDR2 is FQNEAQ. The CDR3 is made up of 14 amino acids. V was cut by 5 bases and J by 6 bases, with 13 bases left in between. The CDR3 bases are TGTGCCAGCAGCCCGACGACAGTGGCCGGGGAGCTGTTTTTT. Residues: CASSPTTVAGELFF.